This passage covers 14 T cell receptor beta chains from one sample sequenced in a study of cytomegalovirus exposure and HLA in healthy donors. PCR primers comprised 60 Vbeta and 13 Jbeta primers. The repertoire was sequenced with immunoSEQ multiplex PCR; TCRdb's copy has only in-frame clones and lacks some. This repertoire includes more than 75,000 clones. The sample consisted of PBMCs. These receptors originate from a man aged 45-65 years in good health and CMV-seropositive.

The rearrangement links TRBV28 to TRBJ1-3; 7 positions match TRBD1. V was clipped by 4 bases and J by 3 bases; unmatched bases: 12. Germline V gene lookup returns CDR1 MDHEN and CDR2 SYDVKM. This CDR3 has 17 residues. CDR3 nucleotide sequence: TGTGCCAGCAGTTCCTACCGACAGGGCGCGAGTGGAAACACCATATATTTT. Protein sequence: CASSSYRQGASGNTIYF.

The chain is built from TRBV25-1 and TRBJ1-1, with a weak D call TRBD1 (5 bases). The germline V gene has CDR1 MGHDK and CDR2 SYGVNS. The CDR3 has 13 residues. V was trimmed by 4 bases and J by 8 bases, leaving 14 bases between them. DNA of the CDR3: TGTGCCAGCAGTGCTACCGGGACTCTAGAAGCTTTCTTT. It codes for CASSATGTLEAFF. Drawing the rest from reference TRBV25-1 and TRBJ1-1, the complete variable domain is EADIYQTPRYLVIGTGKKITLECSQTMGHDKMYWYQQDPGMELHLIHYSYGVNSTEKGDLSSESTVSRIRTEHFPLTLESARPSHTSQYLCASSATGTLEAFFGQGTRLTVV.

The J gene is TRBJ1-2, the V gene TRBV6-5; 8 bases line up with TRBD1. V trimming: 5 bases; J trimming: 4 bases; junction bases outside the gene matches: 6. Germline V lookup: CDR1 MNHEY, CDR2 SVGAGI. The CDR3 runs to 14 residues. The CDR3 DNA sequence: TGTGCCAGCAGTCGGACAGGGAAAGGCTATGGCTACACCTTC. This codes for CASSRTGKGYGYTF.

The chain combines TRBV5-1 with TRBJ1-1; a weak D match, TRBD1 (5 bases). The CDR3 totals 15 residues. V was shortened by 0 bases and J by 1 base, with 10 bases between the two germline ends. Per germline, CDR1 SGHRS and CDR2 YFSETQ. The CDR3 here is CASSLALTENTEAFF. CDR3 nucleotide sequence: TGCGCCAGCAGCTTGGCCCTGACAGAGAACACTGAAGCTTTCTTT.

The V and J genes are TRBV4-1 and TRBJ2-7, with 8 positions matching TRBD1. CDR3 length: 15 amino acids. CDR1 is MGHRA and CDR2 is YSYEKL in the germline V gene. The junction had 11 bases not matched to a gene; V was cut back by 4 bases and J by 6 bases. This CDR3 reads CASSPWGTGLSEQYF. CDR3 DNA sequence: TGCGCCAGCAGCCCCTGGGGGACAGGTTTATCCGAGCAGTACTTC.

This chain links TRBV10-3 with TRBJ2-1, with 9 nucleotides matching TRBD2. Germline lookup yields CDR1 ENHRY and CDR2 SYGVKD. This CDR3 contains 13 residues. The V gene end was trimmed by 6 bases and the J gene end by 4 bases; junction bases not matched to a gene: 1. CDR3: CAIRREGYNEQFF. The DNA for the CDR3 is TGTGCCATCAGGCGGGAGGGGTACAATGAGCAGTTCTTC.

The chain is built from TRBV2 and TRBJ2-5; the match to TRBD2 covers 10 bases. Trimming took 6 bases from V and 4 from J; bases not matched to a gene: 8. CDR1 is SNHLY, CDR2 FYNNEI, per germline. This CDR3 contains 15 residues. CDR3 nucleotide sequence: TGTGCCAGCAGACCCCCTCCTAGCGGGAGAGAGACCCAGTACTTC. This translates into CASRPPPSGRETQYF.

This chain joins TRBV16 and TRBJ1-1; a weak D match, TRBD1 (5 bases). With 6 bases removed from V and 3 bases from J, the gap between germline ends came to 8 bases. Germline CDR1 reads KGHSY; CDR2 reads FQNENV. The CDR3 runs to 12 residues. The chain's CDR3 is CASRRGDTEAFF. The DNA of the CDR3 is TGTGCCAGCAGGCGGGGGGACACTGAAGCTTTCTTT.

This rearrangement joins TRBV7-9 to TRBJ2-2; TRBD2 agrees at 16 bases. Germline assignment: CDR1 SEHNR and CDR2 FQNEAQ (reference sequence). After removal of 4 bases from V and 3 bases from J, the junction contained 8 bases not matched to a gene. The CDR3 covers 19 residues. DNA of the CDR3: TGTGCCAGCAGCTCCTCGGGACTAGCGGGAGGGCCTGACACCGGGGAGCTGTTTTTT. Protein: CASSSSGLAGGPDTGELFF.

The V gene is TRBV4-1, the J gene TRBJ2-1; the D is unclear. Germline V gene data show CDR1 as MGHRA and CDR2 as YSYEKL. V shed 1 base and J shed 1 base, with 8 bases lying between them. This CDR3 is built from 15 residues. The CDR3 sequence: CASSQVIVSYNEQFF. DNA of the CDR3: TGCGCCAGCAGCCAAGTAATAGTATCCTACAATGAGCAGTTCTTC.

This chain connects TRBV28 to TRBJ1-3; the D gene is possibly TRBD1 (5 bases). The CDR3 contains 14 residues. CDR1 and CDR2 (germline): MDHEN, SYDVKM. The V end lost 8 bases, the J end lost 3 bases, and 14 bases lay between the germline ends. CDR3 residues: CASQMGGSGNTIYF. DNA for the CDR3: TGTGCCAGCCAGATGGGGGGGAGTGGAAACACCATATATTTT.

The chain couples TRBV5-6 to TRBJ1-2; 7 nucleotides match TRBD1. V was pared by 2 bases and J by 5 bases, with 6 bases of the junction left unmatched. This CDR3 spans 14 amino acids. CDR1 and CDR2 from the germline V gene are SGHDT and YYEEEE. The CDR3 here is CASSFGTESYGYTF. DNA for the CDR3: TGTGCCAGCAGCTTCGGGACAGAGTCATATGGCTACACCTTC.

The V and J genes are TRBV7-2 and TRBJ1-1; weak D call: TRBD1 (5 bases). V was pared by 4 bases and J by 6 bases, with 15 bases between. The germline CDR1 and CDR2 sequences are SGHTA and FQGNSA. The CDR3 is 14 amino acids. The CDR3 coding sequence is TGTGCCAGCAGCTCGTGGGGGGATTTCGCTGAAGCTTTCTTT. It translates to CASSSWGDFAEAFF.

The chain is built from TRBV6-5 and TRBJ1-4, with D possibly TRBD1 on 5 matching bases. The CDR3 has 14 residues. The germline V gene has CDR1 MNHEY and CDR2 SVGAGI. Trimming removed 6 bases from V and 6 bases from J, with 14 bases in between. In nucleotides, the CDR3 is TGTGCCAGCAGAAAAGGACAAGAAGATGAAAAACTGTTTTTT. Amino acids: CASRKGQEDEKLFF.